This TCR beta chain was documented in a study of neurological immune-mediated disorders (dated by TCRdb to the late 2010s). Turning to the overall study: Peripheral blood TCR-beta repertoires from patients with HTLV-I-associated myelopathy (HAM/TSP), patients with multiple sclerosis, and healthy controls were compared in the study using UMI-based sequencing. The approximately 110 TCR-beta libraries covered PBMC samples along with longitudinal samples, technical triplicates, and paired sorted CD4+ and CD8+ T-cell subsets. The cohort was made up of about 65 subjects, consisting of roughly 15 HAM/TSP patients, around 35 multiple sclerosis patients and around 20 healthy controls.

The CDR3 measures 14 amino acids from cysteine to phenylalanine. CDR3 DNA only is kept here, 42 bases in frame from base 1. V drops 4 bases and J drops 5 bases, leaving 16 bases in between. The germline V gene encodes CDR1 SGHRS and CDR2 YFSETQ. This clonotype showed up many times. Its antigen has not been determined. Base-call qualities are not available, and no considerably larger clone is one nucleotide away. Healthy controls were blood bank volunteers in Maryland, USA. Unsorted PBMC libraries were generated from 2 million PBMCs stored in RNAlater at -80 °C until RNA extraction. Peripheral blood underwent Ficoll-Hypaque density gradient centrifugation to isolate PBMCs, which were then cryopreserved in liquid nitrogen. cDNA was synthesized by template-switch 5'RACE using a primer carrying a 10-nucleotide random unique molecular identifier by which each TCR transcript was tagged. Each sequencing run produced over 170 million TCR-beta sequences covering 15-18 subjects. Total RNA was extracted with the RNeasy kit. Using the KAPA Real-time Library Amplification kit, TCR-beta VDJ regions were amplified with primers for the TCR constant region and the 5'RACE anchor. A first PCR added sample indexes and Illumina adaptors, and a second PCR then raised library yield. After Ampure bead purification, the roughly 650 bp TCR product was size-selected on a 2% E-gel SizeSelection system. Before pooling, library quality was assessed on a Bioanalyzer, concentration was determined with Qubit, and library quantification was performed with the Kapa Library Quantification kit. An Illumina HiSeq 2500 sequenced the libraries paired-end 2 x 150 bp. To increase sequence diversity, about 25-31% phiX was spiked into each library pool. As for how the authors treated the data: The UMI-based MiGEC pipeline processed quality-filtered reads and removed over 75% of raw TCR sequences during error correction. VDJ genes were aligned to IMGT germline references, and each clonotype was defined by a unique CDR3 amino acid sequence together with V-J genes. VDJtools evaluated clonal expansion, Shannon diversity and CDR3 relatedness (CalcPairwiseDistances, ClusterSamples); CLCbio workbench built phylogenetic trees. Using coefficient-of-variation modelling across technical triplicates, the study counted a clone as expanded if it had at least 8 unique UMIs. TCRdb ran its own pipeline on the public reads, namely fastp trimming at Q25 and MiXCR clone calling, and kept in-frame beta chains. Records with the same CDR3 protein are collapsed into one entry carrying the most frequent genes and DNA. The V and J calls reflect TCRdb's pipeline rather than the authors' work. The sample yields fewer than 35,000 distinct CDR3 sequences; about 4.5% were counted once. About 23% of the sample comes from the top ten.

Here is what the overall study found, with its caveats: The highest TCR clonal expansion was observed in HAM/TSP patients, whereas the lowest was observed in MS patients, even when compared with healthy controls. No identical CDR3 amino acid sequences were shared among expanded clones across subjects, suggesting private TCR-beta repertoires in all groups.

Recombination linked TRBV5-1 to TRBJ2-7; the D segment could be TRBD1, given 6 matching bases. The sample comprised PBMCs. This clonotype was obtained from a man younger than 35 in good health. The DNA reads as follows: TGCGCCAGCAGCCTGGGGGCTAGGGACGACGAGCAGTACTTC. It codes for CASSLGARDDEQYF. Extended through the reference TRBV5-1 and TRBJ2-7 proteins, this CDR3 yields the full variable domain: KAGVTQTPRYLIKTRGQQVTLSCSPISGHRSVSWYQQTPGQGLQFLFEYFSETQRNKGNFPGRFSGRQFSNSRSEMNVSTLELGDSALYLCASSLGARDDEQYFGPGTRLTVT.